The present entry profiles one T cell receptor beta chain with its context. What it binds is not known. These data belong to a study of OX40 agonist ivuxolimab in advanced cancers. V gave up 4 bases and J gave up 3 bases; unmatched junction bases: 2. The CDR3 runs to 15 residues. Germline V gene sequence: CDR1 MDHEN, CDR2 SYDVKM. The data were produced by immunoSEQ multiplex PCR, yet TCRdb's version contains in-frame clones alone and is incomplete. The sample lists around 20,000 clones, over 80% occurring once. Study results and limitations: Expanded clones belonging to CD8+ T cells outnumbered, on average, those of CD4+.

This sequence was found in an adult with an advanced solid tumor such as melanoma, head and neck, liver or kidney cancer. The J gene is TRBJ2-7, the V gene TRBV28, with 14 bases that match TRBD2. Sequences were derived from CD4+ or CD8+ T cells sorted from blood, sampled in a trial of the OX40 agonist ivuxolimab. The CDR3 coding sequence is TGTGCCAGCAGTTCCGGGACTAGCGGGGGCTACGAGCAGTACTTC. It is translated as CASSSGTSGGYEQYF.